Each of the 5 T cell receptor beta chains below was sequenced from the same sample in a study of neurological immune-mediated disorders. TCRdb re-analysed the 5' RACE reads in MiXCR, keeping a single row per CDR3 protein. The sample carries tens of thousands of distinct CDR3 sequences, roughly 10% recorded once. Described time point: longitudinal time-point 1 (baseline). Material: PBMCs. All receptors derive from a male donor with HTLV-1-associated myelopathy (HAM/TSP).

This clonotype was recorded at least ten times. This chain's CDR3 is CASRRDGLVGNEQFF. For the CDR3, the DNA is TGTGCCAGCAGGCGCGACGGACTAGTTGGCAATGAGCAGTTCTTC. V and J are TRBV6-5 and TRBJ2-1, with 7 bases that match TRBD2. Unmatched junction bases numbered 11, after V lost 6 bases and J lost 6 bases. Per germline, CDR1 MNHEY and CDR2 SVGAGI. The CDR3 totals 15 residues.

Ten or more counts support this clonotype. The chain is built from TRBV12-3 or TRBV12-4 and TRBJ1-1; the D is unclear. V shed 3 bases and J shed 3 bases, with 2 bases lying between them. The CDR3 loop spans 11 amino acids. The CDR3 loop reads CASSLYTEAFF. The DNA for the CDR3 is TGTGCCAGCAGTTTGTACACTGAAGCTTTCTTT.

At least ten counts were recorded for this clonotype. V gene TRBV6-5 combines with J gene TRBJ2-2; tentative D call: TRBD1 (6 bases). Germline V CDR1 and CDR2: MNHEY, SVGAGI. This CDR3 spans 15 amino acids. V was clipped by 10 bases and J by 0 bases, with 15 bases between them. DNA for the CDR3: TGTGCCAACTTTCTACAGGGAGCGAACACCGGGGAGCTGTTTTTT. Its translation is CANFLQGANTGELFF.

In its sample, this clonotype ranks as medium-sized. The CDR3 region is CASSFYAYEQYF. The CDR3 coding sequence is TGTGCCAGCAGCTTCTACGCCTACGAGCAGTACTTC. The V gene is TRBV5-6, the J gene TRBJ2-7, with D uncertain. Trimming left V 2 bases short and J 2 bases short, with 5 bases between. Per the germline V gene, CDR1 is SGHDT and CDR2 is YYEEEE. The CDR3 has 12 residues.

This clonotype has a count of ten or more. The CDR3 region has the DNA TGCAGTGCTCGTCCCATAGCGGGGGGCTCCTACGAGCAGTACTTC. Its translation is CSARPIAGGSYEQYF. The chain couples TRBV20-1 to TRBJ2-7, with 10 positions matching TRBD2. V lost 5 bases to trimming and J lost 0 bases; unmatched junction nucleotides: 7. The CDR3 contains 15 residues. Germline lookup yields CDR1 DFQATT and CDR2 SNEGSKA (reference sequence).